This TCR beta chain was found in a study of OX40 agonist ivuxolimab in advanced cancers. Assay used: immunoSEQ multiplex PCR; TCRdb lists only in-frame clones, some missing. In the table there are roughly 20,000 clones, roughly 84% of which are singletons. About this clone: The antigen is not known.

The CDR3 extends over 15 amino acids. CDR1 is LNHDA and CDR2 is SQIVND in the germline V gene (reference sequence). Trimming took 7 bases from V and 8 from J; bases not matched to a gene: 11. Points from the study as a whole: Partial responders dosed at 0.1-3.0 mg/kg displayed clonal expansion ranking among the lowest. Relative to CD4+ cells, CD8+ T cells on average had more expanded clones.

The receptor was derived from an adult with an advanced solid tumor such as melanoma, head and neck, liver or kidney cancer. The V gene is TRBV19, the J gene TRBJ1-2, with 12 bases that match TRBD1. The sample in question was CD4+ or CD8+ T cells sorted from blood, obtained in a trial of the OX40 agonist ivuxolimab. CDR3 DNA sequence: TGTGCCAGTACTCCGGGACAGGGGGCTCTTCGAGGCTACACCTTC. It codes for CASTPGQGALRGYTF.